This T cell receptor (beta chain) was sequenced during a study of blood T cell repertoires in COVID-19. In the study's own analysis: Nucleated cell counts were estimated from reference gene primer amplification. Only in-frame clones appear in the TCRdb table, and some are missing; sequencing was by immunoSEQ multiplex PCR. V, J and clone size are those of that table, while D and trimming were read from the DNA. The table has about 250,000 clones, 65% to 85% seen once. This CDR3 is 15 amino acids long. Trimming removed 8 bases from V and 8 bases from J; junction bases left unmatched: 13. The germline CDR1 and CDR2 sequences are SNHLY and FYNNEI.

This TCR was sampled from a man aged 35 to 55 with active or convalescent COVID-19. The chain joins TRBV2 to TRBJ1-4; 8 positions match TRBD1. The specimen was peripheral blood. The CDR3 is CASVRENAGGEKLFF. The CDR3 bases are TGTGCCAGCGTGAGGGAGAATGCAGGGGGCGAAAAACTGTTTTTT.